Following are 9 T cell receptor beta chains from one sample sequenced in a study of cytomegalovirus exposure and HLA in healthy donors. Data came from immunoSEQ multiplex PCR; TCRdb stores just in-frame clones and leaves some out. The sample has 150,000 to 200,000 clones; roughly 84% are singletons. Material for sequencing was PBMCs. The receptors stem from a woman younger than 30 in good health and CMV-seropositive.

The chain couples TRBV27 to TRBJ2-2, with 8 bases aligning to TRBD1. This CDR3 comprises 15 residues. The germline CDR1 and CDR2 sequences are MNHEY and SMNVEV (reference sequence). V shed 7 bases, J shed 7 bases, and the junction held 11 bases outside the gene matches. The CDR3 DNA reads TGTGCCAGCAAAACCGGGACAGGTCAGGACGGGGAGCTGTTTTTT. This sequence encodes CASKTGTGQDGELFF.

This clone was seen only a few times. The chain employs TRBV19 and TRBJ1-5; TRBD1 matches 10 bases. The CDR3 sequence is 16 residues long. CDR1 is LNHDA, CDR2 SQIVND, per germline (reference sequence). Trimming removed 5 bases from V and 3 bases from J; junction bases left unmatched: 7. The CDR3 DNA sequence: TGTGCCAGTAGTCCCCTGGGACAGGGGATCAATCAGCCCCAGCATTTT. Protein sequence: CASSPLGQGINQPQHF.

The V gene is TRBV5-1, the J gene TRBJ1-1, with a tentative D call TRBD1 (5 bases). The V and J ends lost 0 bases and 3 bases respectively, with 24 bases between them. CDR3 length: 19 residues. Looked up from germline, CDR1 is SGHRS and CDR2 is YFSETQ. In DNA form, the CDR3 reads TGCGCCAGCAGCTTGGAGCTGGGGGGGACTTTTAGGAAGTACACTGAAGCTTTCTTT. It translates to CASSLELGGTFRKYTEAFF. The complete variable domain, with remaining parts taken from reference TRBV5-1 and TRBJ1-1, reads KAGVTQTPRYLIKTRGQQVTLSCSPISGHRSVSWYQQTPGQGLQFLFEYFSETQRNKGNFPGRFSGRQFSNSRSEMNVSTLELGDSALYLCASSLELGGTFRKYTEAFFGQGTRLTVV.

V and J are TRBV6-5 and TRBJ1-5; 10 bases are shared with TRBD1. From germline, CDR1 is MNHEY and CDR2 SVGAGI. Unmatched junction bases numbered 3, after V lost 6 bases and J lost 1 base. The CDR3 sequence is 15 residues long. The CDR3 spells CASSRQGASNQPQHF. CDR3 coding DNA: TGTGCCAGCAGCAGACAGGGGGCCAGCAATCAGCCCCAGCATTTT.

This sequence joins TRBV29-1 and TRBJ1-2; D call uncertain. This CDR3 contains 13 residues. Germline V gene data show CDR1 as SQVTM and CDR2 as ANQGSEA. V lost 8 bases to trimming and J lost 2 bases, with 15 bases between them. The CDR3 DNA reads TGCAGCACACTACCGGGAGACAACTATGGCTACACCTTC. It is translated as CSTLPGDNYGYTF.

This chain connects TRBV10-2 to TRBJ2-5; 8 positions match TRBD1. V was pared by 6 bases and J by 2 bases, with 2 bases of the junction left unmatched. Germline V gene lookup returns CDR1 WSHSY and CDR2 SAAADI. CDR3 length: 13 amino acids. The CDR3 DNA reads TGCGCCAGCAGACGGACAGGGCAAGAGACCCAGTACTTC. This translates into CASRRTGQETQYF.

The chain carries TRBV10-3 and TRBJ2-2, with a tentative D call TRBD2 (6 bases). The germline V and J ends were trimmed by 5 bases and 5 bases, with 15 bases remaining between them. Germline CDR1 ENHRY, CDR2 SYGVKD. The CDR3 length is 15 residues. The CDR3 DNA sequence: TGTGCCATCAGTATCCTCGGGGGAGAGACCGGGGAGCTGTTTTTT. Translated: CAISILGGETGELFF.

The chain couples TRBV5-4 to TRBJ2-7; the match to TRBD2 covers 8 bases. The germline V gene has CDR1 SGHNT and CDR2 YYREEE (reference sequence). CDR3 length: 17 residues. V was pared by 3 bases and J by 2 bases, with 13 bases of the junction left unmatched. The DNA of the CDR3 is TGTGCCAGCAGCTCACCCACCTCGGTAGCGGGACCCTACGAGCAGTACTTC. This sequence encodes CASSSPTSVAGPYEQYF.

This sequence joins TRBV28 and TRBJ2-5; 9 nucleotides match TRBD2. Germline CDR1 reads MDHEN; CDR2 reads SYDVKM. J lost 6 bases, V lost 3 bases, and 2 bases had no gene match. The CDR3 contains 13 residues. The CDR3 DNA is TGTGCCAGCAGTTTCCTAGCGGGGAAGACCCAGTACTTC. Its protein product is CASSFLAGKTQYF. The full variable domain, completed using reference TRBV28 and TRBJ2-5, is DVKVTQSSRYLVKRTGEKVFLECVQDMDHENMFWYRQDPGLGLRLIYFSYDVKMKEKGDIPEGYSVSREKKERFSLILESASTNQTSMYLCASSFLAGKTQYFGPGTRLLVL.